The entry below describes one T cell receptor beta chain. Its matching antigen is unknown. This record comes from a study of shared clonotypes between healthy human individuals. Across the study: Three plates each covered CD4 naive and memory; CD8 naive two, CD8 memory one.

The germline V and J ends were trimmed by 3 bases and 6 bases, with 18 bases remaining between them. Per the germline V gene, CDR1 is KGHSH and CDR2 is LQKENI. The CDR3 is 16 amino acids. Original data processing: For the immunoSEQ data, sequences were junction-only without quality scores, so filtering differed. Only in-frame clones appear in the TCRdb table, and some are missing; sequencing was by immunoSEQ multiplex PCR. V, J and clone size are taken as reported in that table, and D and trimming were inferred from the DNA itself. The sample holds 2.3 million or so clones, over 85% seen once. Findings and caveats of the study: Generation probability values for non-shared clonotypes were lower than those for clonotypes shared by all four donors.

This receptor was obtained from a man younger than 35 in good health. Some clones in this sample may be carry-over from other donors' samples. The source material was naive CD4+ T cells from PBMCs. The subset was: CD45RA+ positively selected. J is TRBJ1-5 and V is TRBV18, with D possibly TRBD1 on 5 matching bases. As DNA, the CDR3 is TGTGCCAGCTCACCCAACGTGGGGGTCCTGGGTCAGCCCCAGCATTTT. This codes for CASSPNVGVLGQPQHF. The variable domain in full, completed from reference TRBV18 and TRBJ1-5, reads NAGVMQNPRHLVRRRGQEARLRCSPMKGHSHVYWYRQLPEEGLKFMVYLQKENIIDESGMPKERFSAEFPKEGPSILRIQQVVRGDSAAYFCASSPNVGVLGQPQHFGDGTRLSIL.